A selection of T cell receptor beta chains follows, all from one sample in a study of T cell changes during pregnancy in multiple sclerosis. The table came from immunoSEQ multiplex PCR; TCRdb's copy has only in-frame clones and leaves some out. The table lists about 18,000 clones, approximately 90% of them singletons. The sample here was CD4+ T cells from peripheral blood mononuclear cells, taken in the first trimester of pregnancy. The origin of the receptors is a female donor in good health, enrolled as a control in a pregnancy study. Both conserved end residues are part of each CDR3. D genes are given only for firm matches. Some rows mark clone size as missing; the rest say once, few, many or name a class of expanded clone.

CDR3 DNA: TGTGCCAGCAGTTTATCGGGGGGTAAGAGAGCTTTCTTT; CDR3 protein: CASSLSGGKRAFF; V gene: TRBV27; J gene: TRBJ1-1; clone size: .; D gene: .
CDR3 DNA: TGTGCCTGGAGTTTCACCCTTGGGCAAACCGGGGAGCTGTTTTTT; CDR3 protein: CAWSFTLGQTGELFF; V gene: TRBV30; J gene: TRBJ2-2; clone size: .; D gene: .
CDR3 DNA: TGCGCCAGCAGCCACGGCTCCCAATCAGCGGGACGCACAGATACGCAGTATTTT; CDR3 protein: CASSHGSQSAGRTDTQYF; V gene: TRBV4-3; J gene: TRBJ2-3; clone size: .; D gene: TRBD2
CDR3 DNA: TGTGCCATCAGAACGGACAGGATGAACACTGAAGCTTTCTTT; CDR3 protein: CAIRTDRMNTEAFF; V gene: TRBV10-3; J gene: TRBJ1-1; clone size: .; D gene: TRBD1
CDR3 DNA: TGTGCCAGCAGCCGTCGGGTCCTGAGGGAGCAGTACTTC; CDR3 protein: CASSRRVLREQYF; V gene: TRBV13; J gene: TRBJ2-7; clone size: .; D gene: .
CDR3 DNA: TGTGCCAGCAGTTCAAGTTCCGGGGGAAAACTGTTTTTT; CDR3 protein: CASSSSSGGKLFF; V gene: TRBV6-5; J gene: TRBJ1-4; clone size: .; D gene: .
CDR3 DNA: TGTGCCAGCAGCCGAGGACTAGTCGGGCATGAGCAGTTCTTC; CDR3 protein: CASSRGLVGHEQFF; V gene: TRBV11-3; J gene: TRBJ2-1; clone size: .; D gene: TRBD2
CDR3 DNA: TGTGCCAGTAGAGCACTAGCGGGGGGGACAGATACGCAGTATTTT; CDR3 protein: CASRALAGGTDTQYF; V gene: TRBV19; J gene: TRBJ2-3; clone size: .; D gene: TRBD2
CDR3 DNA: TGTGCCAGCAGCTTACAGGGCTGGGACACTGAAGCTTTCTTT; CDR3 protein: CASSLQGWDTEAFF; V gene: TRBV5-6; J gene: TRBJ1-1; clone size: .; D gene: .
CDR3 DNA: TGTGCCAGCAGCTCGGGACAGGGGAATGAGCAGTTCTTC; CDR3 protein: CASSSGQGNEQFF; V gene: TRBV7-8; J gene: TRBJ2-1; clone size: once; D gene: TRBD1
CDR3 DNA: TGTGCCAGCAGCTTAGGAGCTCCACGCGGAGATGAAAAACTGTTTTTT; CDR3 protein: CASSLGAPRGDEKLFF; V gene: TRBV7-9; J gene: TRBJ1-4; clone size: .; D gene: .
CDR3 DNA: TGTGCCAGTAGTATCGGGAGGGCTTTCTTAGGCTACACCTTC; CDR3 protein: CASSIGRAFLGYTF; V gene: TRBV19; J gene: TRBJ1-2; clone size: .; D gene: .
CDR3 DNA: TGTGCCAGCAGCTTAGTTGGGCAGGGGGGCAATGAGCAGTTCTTC; CDR3 protein: CASSLVGQGGNEQFF; V gene: TRBV11-3; J gene: TRBJ2-1; clone size: .; D gene: .
CDR3 DNA: TGTGCCATCAGTGGTTCCACAGGGGACTATGGCTACACCTTC; CDR3 protein: CAISGSTGDYGYTF; V gene: TRBV10-3; J gene: TRBJ1-2; clone size: .; D gene: TRBD1
CDR3 DNA: TGCGCCAGCAGTGAGGGGGCAGGGGGATCCTACGAGCAGTACTTC; CDR3 protein: CASSEGAGGSYEQYF; V gene: TRBV10-1; J gene: TRBJ2-7; clone size: once; D gene: TRBD1
CDR3 DNA: TGTGCCAGCAGCTTGGACAGGGGCTACGAGCAGTACTTC; CDR3 protein: CASSLDRGYEQYF; V gene: TRBV5-4; J gene: TRBJ2-7; clone size: .; D gene: TRBD1
CDR3 DNA: TGTGCCAGCAGTTCCCCTTTGCGGCGGGACTACTACGAGCAGTACTTC; CDR3 protein: CASSSPLRRDYYEQYF; V gene: TRBV27; J gene: TRBJ2-7; clone size: .; D gene: TRBD2
CDR3 DNA: TGCAGCGTCGATGAGACAGGGAGCATTAACTATGGCTACACCTTC; CDR3 protein: CSVDETGSINYGYTF; V gene: TRBV29-1; J gene: TRBJ1-2; clone size: .; D gene: TRBD1
CDR3 DNA: TGTGCCACTAAGAGTCAGGGGGCGTATGGCTACACCTTC; CDR3 protein: CATKSQGAYGYTF; V gene: TRBV27; J gene: TRBJ1-2; clone size: .; D gene: TRBD1
CDR3 DNA: TGTGCCAGCACCGGGGGGACGGTTGACTACGAGCAGTACTTC; CDR3 protein: CASTGGTVDYEQYF; V gene: TRBV21-1; J gene: TRBJ2-7; clone size: .; D gene: .
CDR3 DNA: TGTGCCAGCAGTCCATACCGGGACAGGATAGATGGCTACACCTTC; CDR3 protein: CASSPYRDRIDGYTF; V gene: TRBV28; J gene: TRBJ1-2; clone size: .; D gene: TRBD1
CDR3 DNA: TGTGCCTGGAGTCACACCGGGGGCACAGATACGCAGTATTTT; CDR3 protein: CAWSHTGGTDTQYF; V gene: TRBV30; J gene: TRBJ2-3; clone size: .; D gene: .
CDR3 DNA: TGTGCCATCAGTGAGTCCCTTGGACAGATTTATGGCTACACCTTC; CDR3 protein: CAISESLGQIYGYTF; V gene: TRBV10-3; J gene: TRBJ1-2; clone size: .; D gene: .
CDR3 DNA: TGCGCCAGCAGCCAAGATGCGGGGGCAAGAGAGACCCAGTACTTC; CDR3 protein: CASSQDAGARETQYF; V gene: TRBV4-3; J gene: TRBJ2-5; clone size: .; D gene: .
CDR3 DNA: TGTGCCAGCTCACCACCGGCAGGGAACCAAGAGACCCAGTACTTC; CDR3 protein: CASSPPAGNQETQYF; V gene: TRBV18; J gene: TRBJ2-5; clone size: .; D gene: .